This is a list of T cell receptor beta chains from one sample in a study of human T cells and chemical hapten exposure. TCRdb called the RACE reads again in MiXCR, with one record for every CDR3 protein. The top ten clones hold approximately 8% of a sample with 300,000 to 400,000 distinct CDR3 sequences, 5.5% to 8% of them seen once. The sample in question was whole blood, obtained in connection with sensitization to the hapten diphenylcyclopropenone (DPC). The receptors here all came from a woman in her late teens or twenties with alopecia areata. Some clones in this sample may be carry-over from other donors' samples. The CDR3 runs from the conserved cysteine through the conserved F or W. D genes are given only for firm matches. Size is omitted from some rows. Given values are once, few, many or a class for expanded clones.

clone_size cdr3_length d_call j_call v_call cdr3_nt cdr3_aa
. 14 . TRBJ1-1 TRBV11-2 TGTGCCAGCAGCTGGAAAGACAGTAACACTGAAGCTTTCTTT CASSWKDSNTEAFF
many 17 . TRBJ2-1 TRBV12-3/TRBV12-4 TGTGCCAGCAGTCCCGGAAAACAGACTCTTACTCACAATGAGCAGTTCTTC CASSPGKQTLTHNEQFF
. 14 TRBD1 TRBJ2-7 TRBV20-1 TGCAGTGCTCCGGACAGGCAGTCGTCCTACGAGCAGTACTTC CSAPDRQSSYEQYF
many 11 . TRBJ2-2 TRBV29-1 TGCAGCGTTGCCGGGACCGGGGAGCTGTTTTTT CSVAGTGELFF
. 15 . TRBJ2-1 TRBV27 TGTGCCAGCAACCTGGGGGGTAGTGCCTACAATGAGCAGTTCTTC CASNLGGSAYNEQFF
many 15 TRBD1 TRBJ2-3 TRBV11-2 TGTGCCAGCAGCCCCCGGACAGGGGACACAGATACGCAGTATTTT CASSPRTGDTDTQYF
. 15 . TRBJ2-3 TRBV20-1 TGCAGTGCTAGGTCGTCTACTACAAACACAGATACGCAGTATTTT CSARSSTTNTDTQYF
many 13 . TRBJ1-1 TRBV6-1 TGTGCCAGCAGTGAAGACCGGGAAACTGAAGCTTTCTTT CASSEDRETEAFF
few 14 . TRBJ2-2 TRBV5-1 TGCGCCAGCAGCTTGAGGGTGAACACCGGGGAGCTGTTTTTT CASSLRVNTGELFF
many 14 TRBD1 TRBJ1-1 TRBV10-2 TGCGCCAGCAAAAAGAGACAGGGGAACACTGAAGCTTTCTTT CASKKRQGNTEAFF
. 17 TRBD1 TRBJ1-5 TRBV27 TGTGCCAGCAGTTGGAGACGGCCGGACAGGTGGAGTCAGCCCCAGCATTTT CASSWRRPDRWSQPQHF
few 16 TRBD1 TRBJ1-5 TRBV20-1 TGCAGTGCTAGCAAACAGGGGGTGGGCGGCAATCAGCCCCAGCATTTT CSASKQGVGGNQPQHF
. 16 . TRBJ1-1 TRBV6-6 TGTGCCAGCAGTTACTCATCCTCCGGGACGCGAACTGAAGCTTTCTTT CASSYSSSGTRTEAFF
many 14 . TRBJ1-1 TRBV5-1 TGCGCCAGCAGCTTGAAACGGGAGAACACTGAAGCTTTCTTT CASSLKRENTEAFF
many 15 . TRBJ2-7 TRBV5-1 TGCGCCAGCAGCCCCGCCGGCGGGGAGGCCTACGAGCAGTACTTC CASSPAGGEAYEQYF
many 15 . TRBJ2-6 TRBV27 TGTGCCAGCAGTACCGGGGGACCTGGGGCCAACGTCCTGACTTTC CASSTGGPGANVLTF
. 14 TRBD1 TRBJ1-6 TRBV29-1 TGCAGCGGCGGGACGGACAGGAGGGATTCACCCCTCCACTTT CSGGTDRRDSPLHF
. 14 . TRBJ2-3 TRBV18 TGTGCCAGCTCACCGAAATCCCGGACAGATACGCAGTATTTT CASSPKSRTDTQYF
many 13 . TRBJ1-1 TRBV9 TGTGCCAGCAGCGTAGATATTTACACTGAAGCTTTCTTT CASSVDIYTEAFF
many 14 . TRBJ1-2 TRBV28 TGTGCCAGCAGTTTATCTCCGGTGAGCTATGGCTACACCTTC CASSLSPVSYGYTF
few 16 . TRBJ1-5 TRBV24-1 TGTGCCACCAGTGATCACAGCCCTAATAGCAATCAGCCCCAGCATTTT CATSDHSPNSNQPQHF
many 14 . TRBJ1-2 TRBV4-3 TGCGCCAGCAGCCAAGTTATGGCAAACTATGGCTACACCTTC CASSQVMANYGYTF
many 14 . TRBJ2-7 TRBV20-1 TGCAGTGCTAGAGGTACTAGCAGGGTTTACGAGCAGTACTTC CSARGTSRVYEQYF
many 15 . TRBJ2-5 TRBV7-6 TGTGCCAGCAGCCACCTTGAAGCTTGGGGAGAGACCCAGTACTTC CASSHLEAWGETQYF
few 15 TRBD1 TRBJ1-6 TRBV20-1 TGCAGTGCTGATCTTAGGGACAGGGGCGTCTCACCCCTCCACTTT CSADLRDRGVSPLHF
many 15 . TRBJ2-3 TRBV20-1 TGCAGTGCTCTACCCGGGACCTTACGCCAAGATACGCAGTATTTT CSALPGTLRQDTQYF
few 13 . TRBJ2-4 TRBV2 TGTGCCAGCAGTGAAGCAGCTAGGAACATTCAGTACTTC CASSEAARNIQYF
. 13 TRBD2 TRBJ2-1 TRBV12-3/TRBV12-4 TGTGCCAGCAGTTACGGACTAGCCGGCGAGCAGTTCTTC CASSYGLAGEQFF
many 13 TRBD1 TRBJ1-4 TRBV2 TGTGCCAGTCAGGGGGCGCTTGATGAAAAACTGTTTTTT CASQGALDEKLFF
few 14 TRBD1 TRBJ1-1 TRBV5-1 TGCGCCAGCAGCTCCGGGACAGGGAAGACTGAAGCTTTCTTT CASSSGTGKTEAFF
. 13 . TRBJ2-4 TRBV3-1 TGTGCCAGCAGCCGGGACATTGAAAACATTCAGTACTTC CASSRDIENIQYF
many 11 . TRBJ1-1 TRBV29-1 TGCAGCGCACAGGTAAACACTGAAGCTTTCTTT CSAQVNTEAFF
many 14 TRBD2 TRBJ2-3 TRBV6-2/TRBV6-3 TGTGCCAGCAGCCCCAAAGCGGGGTATGATACGCAGTATTTT CASSPKAGYDTQYF
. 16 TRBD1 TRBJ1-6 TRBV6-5 TGTGCCAGCAGACCCGGGACAGCTCTGGGGAATTCACCCCTCCACTTT CASRPGTALGNSPLHF
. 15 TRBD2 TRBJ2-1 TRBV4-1 TGCGCCAGCAGCCCCAGCGGGAGTGCCTACAATGAGCAGTTCTTC CASSPSGSAYNEQFF
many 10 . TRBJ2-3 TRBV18 TGTGCCACCTGGATCAATACGCAGTATTTT CATWINTQYF
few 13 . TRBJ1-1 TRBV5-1 TGCGCCAGCAGCTTACGACAGCGGGCTGAAGCTTTCTTT CASSLRQRAEAFF
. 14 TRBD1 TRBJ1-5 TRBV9 TGTGCCAGCAGTCCGGGGGACAGGGCCCACCCCCAGCATTTT CASSPGDRAHPQHF
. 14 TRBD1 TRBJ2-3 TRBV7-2 TGTGCCAGCAGGTCCGGACAGGGGGCAGATACGCAGTATTTT CASRSGQGADTQYF
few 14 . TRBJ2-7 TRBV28 TGTGCCAGCAGCAGGGGCGACCGCCTTTACGAGCAGTACTTC CASSRGDRLYEQYF
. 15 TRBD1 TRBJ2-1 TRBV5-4 TGTGCCAGCAGCTTCAGGACAGGGGGGGTGAATGAGCAGTTCTTC CASSFRTGGVNEQFF
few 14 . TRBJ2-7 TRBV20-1 TGCAGTGCTAGAGATAGGATTCTAGTCTACGAGCAGTACTTC CSARDRILVYEQYF
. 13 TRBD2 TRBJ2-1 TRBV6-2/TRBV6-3 TGTGCCAGCACTGCGGGGGGAGGGAATGAGCAGTTCTTC CASTAGGGNEQFF
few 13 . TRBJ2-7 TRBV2 TGTGCCAGCGTCCGACGGCCAGGGGAATTGGAGTACTTC CASVRRPGELEYF
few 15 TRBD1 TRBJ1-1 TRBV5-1 TGCGCCAGCAGCTGGGGACAGGGAACTAACACTGAAGCTTTCTTT CASSWGQGTNTEAFF